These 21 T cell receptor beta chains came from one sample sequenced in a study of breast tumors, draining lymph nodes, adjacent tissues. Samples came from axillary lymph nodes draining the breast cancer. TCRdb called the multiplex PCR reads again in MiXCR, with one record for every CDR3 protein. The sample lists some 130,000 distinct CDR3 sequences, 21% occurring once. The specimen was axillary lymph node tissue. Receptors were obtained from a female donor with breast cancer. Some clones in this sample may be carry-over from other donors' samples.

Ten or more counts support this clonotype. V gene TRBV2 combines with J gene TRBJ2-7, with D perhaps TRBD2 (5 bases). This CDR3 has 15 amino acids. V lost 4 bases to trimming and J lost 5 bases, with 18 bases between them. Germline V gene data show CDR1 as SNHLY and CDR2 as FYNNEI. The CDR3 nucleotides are TGTGCCAGCAGTGTGGCGGGCATGACCTTCGACGAGCAGTACTTC. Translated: CASSVAGMTFDEQYF.

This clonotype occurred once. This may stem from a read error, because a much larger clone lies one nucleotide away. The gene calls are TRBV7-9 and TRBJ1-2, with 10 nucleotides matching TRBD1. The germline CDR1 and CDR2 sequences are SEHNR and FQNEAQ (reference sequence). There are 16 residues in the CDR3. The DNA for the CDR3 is TGTGCCAGCGCACGAGACAGGGGGCCGGGCCAATATGGCTGCACCTTC. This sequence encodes CASARDRGPGQYGCTF. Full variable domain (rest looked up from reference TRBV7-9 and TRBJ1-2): DTGVSQNPRHKITKRGQNVTFRCDPISEHNRLYWYRQTLGQGPEFLTYFQNEAQLEKSRLLSDRFSAERPKGSFSTLEIQRTEQGDSAMYLCASARDRGPGQYGCTFGSGTRLTVV.

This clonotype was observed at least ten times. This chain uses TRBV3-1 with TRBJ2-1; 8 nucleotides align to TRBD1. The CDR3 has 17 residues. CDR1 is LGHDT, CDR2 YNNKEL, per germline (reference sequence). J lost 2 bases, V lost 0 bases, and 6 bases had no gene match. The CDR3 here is CASSQDIGQGAYNEQFF. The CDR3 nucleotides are TGTGCCAGCAGCCAAGATATCGGACAGGGAGCCTACAATGAGCAGTTCTTC.

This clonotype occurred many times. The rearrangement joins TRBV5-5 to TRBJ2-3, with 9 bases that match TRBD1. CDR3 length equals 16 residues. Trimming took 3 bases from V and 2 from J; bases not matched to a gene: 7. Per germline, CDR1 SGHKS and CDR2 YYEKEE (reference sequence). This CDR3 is CASSWGTGFDTDTQYF. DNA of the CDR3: TGTGCCAGCAGCTGGGGGACAGGGTTTGACACAGATACGCAGTATTTT.

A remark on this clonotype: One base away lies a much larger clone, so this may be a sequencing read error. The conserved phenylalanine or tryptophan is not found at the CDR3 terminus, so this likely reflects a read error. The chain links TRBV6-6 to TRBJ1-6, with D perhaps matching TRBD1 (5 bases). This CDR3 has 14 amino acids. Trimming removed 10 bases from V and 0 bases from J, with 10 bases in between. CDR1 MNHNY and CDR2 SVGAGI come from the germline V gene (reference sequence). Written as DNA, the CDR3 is TGTGCCACCAGGGAAGACTCCTATAATTCACCCCTCCACTCT. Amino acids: CATREDSYNSPLHS.

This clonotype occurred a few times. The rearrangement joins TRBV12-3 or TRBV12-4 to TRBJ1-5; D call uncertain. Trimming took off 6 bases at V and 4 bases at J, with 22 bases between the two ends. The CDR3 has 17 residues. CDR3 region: CASSRRVTGRVNQPQHF. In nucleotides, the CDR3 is TGTGCCAGCAGCCGACGGGTCACCGGGCGGGTTAATCAGCCCCAGCATTTT.

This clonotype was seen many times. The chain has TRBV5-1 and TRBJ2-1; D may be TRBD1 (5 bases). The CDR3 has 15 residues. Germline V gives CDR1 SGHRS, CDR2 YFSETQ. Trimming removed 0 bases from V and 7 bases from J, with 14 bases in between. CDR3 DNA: TGCGCCAGCAGCTTGGTCCCTATCAAGGGGAATGAGCAGTTCTTC. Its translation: CASSLVPIKGNEQFF.

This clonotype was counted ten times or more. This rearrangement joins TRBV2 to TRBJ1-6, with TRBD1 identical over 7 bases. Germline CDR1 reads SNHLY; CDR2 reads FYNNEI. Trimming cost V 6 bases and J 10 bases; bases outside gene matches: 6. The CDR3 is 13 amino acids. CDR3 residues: CASSRQGSSPLHF. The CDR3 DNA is TGTGCCAGCAGCAGACAGGGAAGCTCACCCCTCCACTTT.

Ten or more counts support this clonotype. CDR3 protein: CASSLEGGRGNTGELFF. For the CDR3, the DNA is TGTGCCAGCAGCCTCGAAGGCGGGAGGGGTAACACCGGGGAGCTGTTTTTT. The V call is TRBV5-4, the J call TRBJ2-2, with 9 nucleotides matching TRBD2. This CDR3 is built from 17 residues. The ends lost 4 bases at V and 2 bases at J; junction bases unmatched: 9. Per germline, CDR1 SGHNT and CDR2 YYREEE (reference sequence).

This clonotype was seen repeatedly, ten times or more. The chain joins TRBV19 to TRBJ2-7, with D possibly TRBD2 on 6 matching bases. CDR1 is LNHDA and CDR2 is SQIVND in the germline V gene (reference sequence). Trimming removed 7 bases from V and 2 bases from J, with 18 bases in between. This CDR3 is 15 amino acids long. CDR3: CASTVGYGGTYEQYF. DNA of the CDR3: TGTGCCAGTACCGTGGGTTATGGGGGGACCTACGAGCAGTACTTC.

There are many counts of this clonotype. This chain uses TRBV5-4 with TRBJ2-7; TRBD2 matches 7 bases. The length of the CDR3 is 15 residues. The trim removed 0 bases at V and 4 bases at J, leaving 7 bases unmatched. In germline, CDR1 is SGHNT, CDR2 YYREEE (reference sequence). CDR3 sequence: CASSLDGTISYEQYF. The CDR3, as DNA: TGTGCCAGCAGCTTGGACGGGACTATATCTTACGAGCAGTACTTC.

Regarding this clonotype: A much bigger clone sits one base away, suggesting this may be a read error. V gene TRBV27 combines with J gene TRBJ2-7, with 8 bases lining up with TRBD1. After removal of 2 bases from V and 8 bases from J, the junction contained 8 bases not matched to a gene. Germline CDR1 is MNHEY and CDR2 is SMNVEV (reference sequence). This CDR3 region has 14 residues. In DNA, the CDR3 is TGTGCCAGCAGTTTAGCAGGGGGCGATACCCAGCAGTACTTC. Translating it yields CASSLAGGDTQQYF.

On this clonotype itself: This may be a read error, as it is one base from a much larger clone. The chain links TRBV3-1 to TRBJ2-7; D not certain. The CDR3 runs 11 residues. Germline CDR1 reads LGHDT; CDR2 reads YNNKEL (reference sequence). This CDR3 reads CASSQANEQHF. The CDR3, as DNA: TGTGCCAGCAGCCAAGCAAACGAGCAGCACTTC.

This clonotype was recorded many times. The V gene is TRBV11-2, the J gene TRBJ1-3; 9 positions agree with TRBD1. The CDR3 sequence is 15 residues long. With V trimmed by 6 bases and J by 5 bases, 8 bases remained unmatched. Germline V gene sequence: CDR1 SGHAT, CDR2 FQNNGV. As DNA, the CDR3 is TGTGCCAGCAGACAGGACAGGGGCTGGAGAAACACCATATATTTT. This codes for CASRQDRGWRNTIYF.

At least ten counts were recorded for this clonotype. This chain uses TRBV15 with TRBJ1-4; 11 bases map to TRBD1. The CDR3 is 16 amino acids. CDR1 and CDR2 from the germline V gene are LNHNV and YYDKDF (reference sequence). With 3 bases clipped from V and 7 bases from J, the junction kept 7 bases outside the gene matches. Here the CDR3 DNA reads TGTGCCACCAGCAGTAGGGGACAGGGGGGAGGTGAAAAACTGTTTTTT. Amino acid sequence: CATSSRGQGGGEKLFF.

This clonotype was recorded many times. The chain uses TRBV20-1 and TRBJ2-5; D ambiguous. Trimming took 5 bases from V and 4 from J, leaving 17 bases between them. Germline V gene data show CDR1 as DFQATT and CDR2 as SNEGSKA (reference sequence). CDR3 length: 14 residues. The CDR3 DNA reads TGCAGTGCTGTCGCCCGGGTAGGAGTAGAGACCCAGTACTTC. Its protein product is CSAVARVGVETQYF.

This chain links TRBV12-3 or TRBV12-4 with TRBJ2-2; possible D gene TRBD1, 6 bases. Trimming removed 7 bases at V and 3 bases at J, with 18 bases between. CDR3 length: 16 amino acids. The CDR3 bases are TGTGCCAGCAACACCTGGGGGCAGTCGGACACCGGGGAGCTGTTTTTT. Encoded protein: CASNTWGQSDTGELFF.

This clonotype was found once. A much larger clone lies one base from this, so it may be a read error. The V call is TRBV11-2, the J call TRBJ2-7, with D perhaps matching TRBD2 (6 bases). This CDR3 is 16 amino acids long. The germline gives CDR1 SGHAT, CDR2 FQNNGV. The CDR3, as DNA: TGTGCCAGCAGCTTAGCCGGCCGGGGGTCGTTGATCGAGCGGTACTTC. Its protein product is CASSLAGRGSLIERYF.

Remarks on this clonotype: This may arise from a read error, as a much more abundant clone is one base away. CDR3 sequence: CASSSRPGTEQYF. CDR3 in DNA: TGTGCCAGCAGCTCCAGACCAGGAACCGAGCAGTACTTC. This rearrangement joins TRBV11-1 to TRBJ2-7; D is uncertain. Trimming cost V 4 bases and J 6 bases, with 13 bases left between them. The CDR3 is 13 amino acids. Germline V gives CDR1 SGHAT, CDR2 FQDESV (reference sequence). The full variable domain, rest sourced from reference TRBV11-1 and TRBJ2-7, is EAEVAQSPRYKITEKSQAVAFWCDPISGHATLYWYRQILGQGPELLVQFQDESVVDDSQLPKDRFSAERLKGVDSTLKIQPAELGDSAMYLCASSSRPGTEQYFGPGTRLTVT.

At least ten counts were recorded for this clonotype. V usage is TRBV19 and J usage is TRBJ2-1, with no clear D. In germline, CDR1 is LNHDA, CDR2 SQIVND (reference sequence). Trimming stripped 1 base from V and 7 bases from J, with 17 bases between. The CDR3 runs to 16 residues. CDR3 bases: TGTGCCAGTAGTATAGCCCGGGCGGCTCCTCGAAATGAGCAGTTCTTC. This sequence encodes CASSIARAAPRNEQFF.

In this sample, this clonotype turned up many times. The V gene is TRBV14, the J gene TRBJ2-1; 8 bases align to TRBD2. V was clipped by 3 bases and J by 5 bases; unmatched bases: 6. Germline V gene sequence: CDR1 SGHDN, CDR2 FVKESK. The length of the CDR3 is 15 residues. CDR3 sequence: CASSQSGRVDNEQFF. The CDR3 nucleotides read TGTGCCAGCAGCCAGAGCGGGAGAGTGGACAATGAGCAGTTCTTC. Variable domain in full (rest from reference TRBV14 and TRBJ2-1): EAGVTQFPSHSVIEKGQTVTLRCDPISGHDNLYWYRRVMGKEIKFLLHFVKESKQDESGMPNNRFLAERTGGTYSTLKVQPAELEDSGVYFCASSQSGRVDNEQFFGPGTRLTVL.